This entry is about one TCR beta chain. Its antigen is as yet unknown. The sample belongs to a study of T cell responses to AZD1222 COVID-19 vaccine. Points from the study as a whole: Epitopes outside B.1.351 and B.1.1.7 mutated regions reportedly drew nearly half of spike TCRs. The study identified only six AZD1222 recipients as seropositive at baseline. There were mostly white British donors and more females than males, and clonal diversity was possibly underestimated.

Sequencing used immunoSEQ multiplex PCR; TCRdb keeps in-frame clones, though not all of them. The sample lists 100,000 to 150,000 clones, 88% occurring once. This CDR3 comprises 18 residues. Germline loops: CDR1 LGHNA, CDR2 YSLEER. With V trimmed by 2 bases and J by 4 bases, 11 bases remained unmatched. Sequencing was performed on peripheral blood, taken 28 days after the second AZD1222 dose. The receptor's source is an adult who received the AZD1222 COVID-19 vaccine. The chain recombines TRBV4-3 with TRBJ1-3; 10 nucleotides align to TRBD1. The CDR3 sequence: CASSQLPSTGGPGNTIYF. The CDR3 nucleotides read TGCGCCAGCAGCCAACTCCCCTCGACAGGGGGCCCAGGAAACACCATATATTTT.